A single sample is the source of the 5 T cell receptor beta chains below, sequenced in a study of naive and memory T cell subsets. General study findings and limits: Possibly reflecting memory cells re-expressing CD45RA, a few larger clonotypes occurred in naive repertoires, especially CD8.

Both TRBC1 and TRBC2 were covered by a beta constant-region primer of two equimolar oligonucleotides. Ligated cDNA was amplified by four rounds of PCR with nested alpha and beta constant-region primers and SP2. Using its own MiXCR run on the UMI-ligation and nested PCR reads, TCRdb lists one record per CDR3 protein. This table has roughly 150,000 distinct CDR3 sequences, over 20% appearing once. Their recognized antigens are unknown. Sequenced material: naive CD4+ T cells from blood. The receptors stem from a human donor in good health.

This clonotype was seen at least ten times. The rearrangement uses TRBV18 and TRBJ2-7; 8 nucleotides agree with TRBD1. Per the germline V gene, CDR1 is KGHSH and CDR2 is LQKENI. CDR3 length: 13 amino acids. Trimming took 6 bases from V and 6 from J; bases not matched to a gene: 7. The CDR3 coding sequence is TGTGCCAGCTCTCACGGACAGGGACGCGAGCAGTACTTC. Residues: CASSHGQGREQYF.

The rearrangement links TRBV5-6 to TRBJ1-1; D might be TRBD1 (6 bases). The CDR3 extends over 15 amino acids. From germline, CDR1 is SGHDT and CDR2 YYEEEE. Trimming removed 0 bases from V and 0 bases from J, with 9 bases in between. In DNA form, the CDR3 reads TGTGCCAGCAGCTTGGAACAGGGCCTGAACACTGAAGCTTTCTTT. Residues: CASSLEQGLNTEAFF.

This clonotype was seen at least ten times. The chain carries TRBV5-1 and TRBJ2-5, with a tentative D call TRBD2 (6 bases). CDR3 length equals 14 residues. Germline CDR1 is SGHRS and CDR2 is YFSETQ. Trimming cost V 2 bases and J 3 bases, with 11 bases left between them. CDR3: CASSFRDSKETQYF. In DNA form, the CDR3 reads TGCGCCAGCAGCTTTCGGGACTCCAAAGAGACCCAGTACTTC.

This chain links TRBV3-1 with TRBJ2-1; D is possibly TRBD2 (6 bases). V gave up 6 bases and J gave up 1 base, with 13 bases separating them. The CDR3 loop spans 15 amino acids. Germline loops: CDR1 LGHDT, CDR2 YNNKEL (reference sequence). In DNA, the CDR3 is TGTGCCAGCAGTCCCCTCGGGGGTTCCTACAATGAGCAGTTCTTC. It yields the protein CASSPLGGSYNEQFF.

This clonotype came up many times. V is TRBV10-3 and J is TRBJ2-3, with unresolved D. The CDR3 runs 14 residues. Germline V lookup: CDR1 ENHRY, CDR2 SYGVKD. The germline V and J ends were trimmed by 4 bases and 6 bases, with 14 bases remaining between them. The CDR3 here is CAISAEPFRDTQYF. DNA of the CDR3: TGTGCCATCAGTGCCGAGCCCTTTAGGGATACGCAGTATTTT.